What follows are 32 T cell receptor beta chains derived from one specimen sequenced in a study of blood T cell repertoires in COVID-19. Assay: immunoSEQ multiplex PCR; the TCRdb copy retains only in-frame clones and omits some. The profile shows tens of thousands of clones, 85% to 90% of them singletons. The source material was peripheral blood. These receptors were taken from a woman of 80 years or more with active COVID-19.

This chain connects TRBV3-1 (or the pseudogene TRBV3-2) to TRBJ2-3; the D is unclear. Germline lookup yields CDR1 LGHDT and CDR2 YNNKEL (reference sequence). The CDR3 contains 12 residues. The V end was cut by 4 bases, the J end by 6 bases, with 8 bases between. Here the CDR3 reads CASSPNGDTQYF. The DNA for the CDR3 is TGTGCCAGCAGCCCCAACGGGGATACGCAGTATTTT.

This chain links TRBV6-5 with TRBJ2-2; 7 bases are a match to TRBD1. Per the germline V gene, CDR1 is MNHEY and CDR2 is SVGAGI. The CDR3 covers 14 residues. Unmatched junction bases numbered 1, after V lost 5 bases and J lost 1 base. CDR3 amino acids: CASSRQGNTGELFF. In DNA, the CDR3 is TGTGCCAGCAGTAGACAGGGGAACACCGGGGAGCTGTTTTTT.

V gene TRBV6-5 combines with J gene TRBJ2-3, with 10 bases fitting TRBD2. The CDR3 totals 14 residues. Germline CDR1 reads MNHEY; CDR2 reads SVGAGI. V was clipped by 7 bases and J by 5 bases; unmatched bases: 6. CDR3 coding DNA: TGTGCCAGCATGCTAGCGGGAGAGGGAGATACGCAGTATTTT. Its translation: CASMLAGEGDTQYF.

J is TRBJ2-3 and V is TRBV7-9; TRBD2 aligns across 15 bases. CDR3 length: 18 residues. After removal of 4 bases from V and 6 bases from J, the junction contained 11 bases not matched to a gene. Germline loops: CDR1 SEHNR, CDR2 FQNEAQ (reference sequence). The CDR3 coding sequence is TGTGCCAGCAGCTCCGGACTAGCGGGAGGGCCGGGTAGTGATACGCAGTATTTT. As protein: CASSSGLAGGPGSDTQYF.

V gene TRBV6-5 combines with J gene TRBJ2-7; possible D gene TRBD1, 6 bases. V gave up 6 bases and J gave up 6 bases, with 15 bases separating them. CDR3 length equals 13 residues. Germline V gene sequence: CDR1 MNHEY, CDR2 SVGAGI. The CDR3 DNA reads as TGTGCCAGCAGAAACAGGGAACTGGGCGAGCAGTACTTC. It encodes CASRNRELGEQYF.

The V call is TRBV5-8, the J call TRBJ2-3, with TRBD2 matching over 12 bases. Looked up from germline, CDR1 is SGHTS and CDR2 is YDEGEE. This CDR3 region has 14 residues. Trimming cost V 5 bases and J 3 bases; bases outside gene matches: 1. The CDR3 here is CASRTSGRTDTQYF. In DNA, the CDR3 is TGTGCCAGCAGGACTAGCGGGAGAACAGATACGCAGTATTTT. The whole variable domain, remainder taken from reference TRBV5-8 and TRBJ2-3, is EAGVTQSPTHLIKTRGQQATLRCSPISGHTSVYWYQQALGLGLQFLLWYDEGEERNRGNFPPRFSGRQFPNYSSELNVNALELEDSALYLCASRTSGRTDTQYFGPGTRLTVL.

CDR3 nucleotides: TGTGCCAGCAGCAACAAACTAGCGGGAGGATTCCCAGATACGCAGTATTTT. Protein: CASSNKLAGGFPDTQYF. The chain recombines TRBV7-8 with TRBJ2-3; 12 nucleotides match TRBD2. There are 17 residues in the CDR3. CDR1 is SGHVS, CDR2 FQNEAQ, per germline. V lost 5 bases and J lost 4; bases outside the gene matches: 10. The full variable domain, completed using reference TRBV7-8 and TRBJ2-3, is GAGVSQSPRYKVAKRGQDVALRCDPISGHVSLFWYQQALGQGPEFLTYFQNEAQLDKSGLPSDRFFAERPEGSVSTLKIQRTQQEDSAVYLCASSNKLAGGFPDTQYFGPGTRLTVL.

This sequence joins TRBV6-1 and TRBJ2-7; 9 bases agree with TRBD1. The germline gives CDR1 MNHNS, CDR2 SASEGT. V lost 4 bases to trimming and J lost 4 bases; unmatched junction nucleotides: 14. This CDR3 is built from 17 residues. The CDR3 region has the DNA TGTGCCAGCAGTGTCGGTTTGACCGGGACAGGGTTGTACGAGCAGTACTTC. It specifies CASSVGLTGTGLYEQYF.

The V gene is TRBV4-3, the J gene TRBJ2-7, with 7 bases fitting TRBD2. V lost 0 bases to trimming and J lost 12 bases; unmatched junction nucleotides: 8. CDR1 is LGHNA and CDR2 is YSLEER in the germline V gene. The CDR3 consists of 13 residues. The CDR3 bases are TGCGCCAGCAGCCAAGAAGCTTCGACTAGCCCGTACTTC. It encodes CASSQEASTSPYF.

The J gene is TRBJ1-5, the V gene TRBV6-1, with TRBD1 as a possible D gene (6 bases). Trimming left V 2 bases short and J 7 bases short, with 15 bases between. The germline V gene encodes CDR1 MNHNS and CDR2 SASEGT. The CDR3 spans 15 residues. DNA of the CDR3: TGTGCCAGCAGTGAAAATAGGGGGTCTTGGCAGCCCCAGCATTTT. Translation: CASSENRGSWQPQHF.

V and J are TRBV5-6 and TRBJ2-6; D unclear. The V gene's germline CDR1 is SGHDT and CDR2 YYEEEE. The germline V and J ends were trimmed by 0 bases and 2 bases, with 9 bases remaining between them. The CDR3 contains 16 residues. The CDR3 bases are TGTGCCAGCAGCTTGGTCGGTGCGGCTGGGGCCAACGTCCTGACTTTC. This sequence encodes CASSLVGAAGANVLTF.

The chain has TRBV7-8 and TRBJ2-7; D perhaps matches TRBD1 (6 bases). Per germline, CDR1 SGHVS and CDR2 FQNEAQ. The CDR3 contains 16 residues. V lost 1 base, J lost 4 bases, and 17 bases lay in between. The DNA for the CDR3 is TGTGCCAGCAGCTTAGGTCCGGGCAGGGGAGATTACGAGCAGTACTTC. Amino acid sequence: CASSLGPGRGDYEQYF. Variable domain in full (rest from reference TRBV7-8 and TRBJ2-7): GAGVSQSPRYKVAKRGQDVALRCDPISGHVSLFWYQQALGQGPEFLTYFQNEAQLDKSGLPSDRFFAERPEGSVSTLKIQRTQQEDSAVYLCASSLGPGRGDYEQYFGPGTRLTVT.

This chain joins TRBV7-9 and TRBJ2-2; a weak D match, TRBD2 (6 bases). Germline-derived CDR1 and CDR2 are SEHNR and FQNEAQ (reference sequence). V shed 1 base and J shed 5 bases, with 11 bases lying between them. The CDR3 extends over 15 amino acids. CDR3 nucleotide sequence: TGTGCCAGCAGCTTAGTTAGCGGTACTACCGGGGAGCTGTTTTTT. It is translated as CASSLVSGTTGELFF.

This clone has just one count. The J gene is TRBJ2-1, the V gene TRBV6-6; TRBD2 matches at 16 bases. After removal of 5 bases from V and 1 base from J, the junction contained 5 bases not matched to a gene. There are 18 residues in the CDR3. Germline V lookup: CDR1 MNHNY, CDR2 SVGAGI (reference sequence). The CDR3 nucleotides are TGTGCCAGCAGTCTCGGGACTAGCGGGAGGGGATCCTACAATGAGCAGTTCTTC. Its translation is CASSLGTSGRGSYNEQFF.

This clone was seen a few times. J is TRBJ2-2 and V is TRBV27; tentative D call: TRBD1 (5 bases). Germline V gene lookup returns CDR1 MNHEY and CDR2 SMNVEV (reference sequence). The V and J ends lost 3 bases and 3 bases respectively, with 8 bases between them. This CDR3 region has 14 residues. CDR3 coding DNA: TGTGCCAGCAGTTTCCGACAGTACACCGGGGAGCTGTTTTTT. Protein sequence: CASSFRQYTGELFF.

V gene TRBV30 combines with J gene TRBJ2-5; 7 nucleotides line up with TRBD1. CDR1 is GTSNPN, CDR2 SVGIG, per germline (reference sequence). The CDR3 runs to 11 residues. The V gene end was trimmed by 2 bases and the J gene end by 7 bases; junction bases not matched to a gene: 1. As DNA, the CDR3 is TGTGCCTGGAGTAACAGGGGGACCCAGTACTTC. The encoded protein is CAWSNRGTQYF.

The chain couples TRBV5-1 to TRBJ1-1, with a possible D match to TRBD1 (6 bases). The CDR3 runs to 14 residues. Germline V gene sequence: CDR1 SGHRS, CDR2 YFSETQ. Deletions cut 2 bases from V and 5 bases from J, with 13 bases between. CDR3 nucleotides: TGCGCCAGCAGCTTAGGACAGATCGAGACTGAAGCTTTCTTT. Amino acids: CASSLGQIETEAFF.

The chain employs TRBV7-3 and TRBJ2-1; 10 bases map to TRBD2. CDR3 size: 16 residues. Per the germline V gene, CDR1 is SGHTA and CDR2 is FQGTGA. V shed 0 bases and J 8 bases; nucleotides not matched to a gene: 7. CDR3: CASSLTASGSYYEQFF. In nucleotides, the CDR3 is TGTGCCAGCAGCTTAACGGCTAGCGGGAGTTATTATGAGCAGTTCTTC.

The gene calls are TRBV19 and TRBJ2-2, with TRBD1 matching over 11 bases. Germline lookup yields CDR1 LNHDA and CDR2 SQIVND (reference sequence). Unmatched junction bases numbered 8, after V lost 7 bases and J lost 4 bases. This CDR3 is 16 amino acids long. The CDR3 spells CASTAGTGGRTGELFF. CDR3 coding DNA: TGTGCCAGTACCGCCGGGACAGGGGGTCGCACCGGGGAGCTGTTTTTT.

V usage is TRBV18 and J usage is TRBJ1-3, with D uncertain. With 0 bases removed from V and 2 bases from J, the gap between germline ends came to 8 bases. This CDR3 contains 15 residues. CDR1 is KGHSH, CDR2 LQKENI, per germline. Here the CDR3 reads CASSPPSGAGNTIYF. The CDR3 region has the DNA TGTGCCAGCTCACCACCGAGCGGGGCTGGAAACACCATATATTTT.

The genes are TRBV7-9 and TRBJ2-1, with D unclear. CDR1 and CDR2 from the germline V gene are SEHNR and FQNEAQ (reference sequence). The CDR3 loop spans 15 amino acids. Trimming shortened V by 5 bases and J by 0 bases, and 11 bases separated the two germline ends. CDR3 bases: TGTGCCAGCAGCCCGAGAGGATCCTCCTACAATGAGCAGTTCTTC. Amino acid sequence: CASSPRGSSYNEQFF. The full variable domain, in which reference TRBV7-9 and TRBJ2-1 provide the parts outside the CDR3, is DTGVSQNPRHKITKRGQNVTFRCDPISEHNRLYWYRQTLGQGPEFLTYFQNEAQLEKSRLLSDRFSAERPKGSFSTLEIQRTEQGDSAMYLCASSPRGSSYNEQFFGPGTRLTVL.

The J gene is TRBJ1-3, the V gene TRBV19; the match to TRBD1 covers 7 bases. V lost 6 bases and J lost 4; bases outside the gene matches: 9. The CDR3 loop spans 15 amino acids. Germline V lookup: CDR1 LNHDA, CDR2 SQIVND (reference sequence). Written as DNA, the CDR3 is TGTGCCAGTAGGGGTGACAGGGCGAGAGGAAACACCATATATTTT. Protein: CASRGDRARGNTIYF.

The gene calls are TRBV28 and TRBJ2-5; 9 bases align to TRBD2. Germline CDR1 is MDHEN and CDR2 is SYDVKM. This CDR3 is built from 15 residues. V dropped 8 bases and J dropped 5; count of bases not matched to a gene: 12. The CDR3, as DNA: TGTGCCAGCCAGTCGGGTAGCGGGAGTAGCGAGACCCAGTACTTC. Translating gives CASQSGSGSSETQYF.

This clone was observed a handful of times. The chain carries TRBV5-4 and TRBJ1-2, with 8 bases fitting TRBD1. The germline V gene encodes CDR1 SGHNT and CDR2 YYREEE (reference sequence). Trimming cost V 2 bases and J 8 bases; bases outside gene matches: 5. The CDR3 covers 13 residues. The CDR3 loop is CASSFRRGQGYTF. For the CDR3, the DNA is TGTGCCAGCAGCTTCCGCAGGGGGCAGGGCTACACCTTC.

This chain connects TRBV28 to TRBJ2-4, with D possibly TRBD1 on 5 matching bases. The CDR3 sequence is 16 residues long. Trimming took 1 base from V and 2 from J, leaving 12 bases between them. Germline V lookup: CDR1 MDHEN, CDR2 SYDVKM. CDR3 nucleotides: TGTGCCAGCAGTTTATCAGGGATCGGATCCAAAAACATTCAGTACTTC. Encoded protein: CASSLSGIGSKNIQYF.

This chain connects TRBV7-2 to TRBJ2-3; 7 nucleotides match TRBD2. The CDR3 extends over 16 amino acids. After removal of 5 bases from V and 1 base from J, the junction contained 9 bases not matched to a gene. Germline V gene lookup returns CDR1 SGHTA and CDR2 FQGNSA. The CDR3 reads CASSHRGGAGTDTQYF. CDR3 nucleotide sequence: TGTGCCAGCAGCCATCGCGGGGGTGCAGGCACAGATACGCAGTATTTT.

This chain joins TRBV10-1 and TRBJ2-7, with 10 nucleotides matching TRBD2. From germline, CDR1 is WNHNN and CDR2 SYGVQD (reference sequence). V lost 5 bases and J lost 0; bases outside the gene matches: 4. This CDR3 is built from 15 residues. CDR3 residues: CASSRASGSSYEQYF. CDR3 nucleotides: TGCGCCAGCAGTCGGGCTAGCGGGAGCTCCTACGAGCAGTACTTC.

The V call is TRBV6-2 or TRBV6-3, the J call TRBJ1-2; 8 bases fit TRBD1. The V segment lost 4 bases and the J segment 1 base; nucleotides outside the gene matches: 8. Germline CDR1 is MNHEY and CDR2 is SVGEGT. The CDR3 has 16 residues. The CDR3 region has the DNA TGTGCCAGCAGTTCACCAGGGGGCTGGGATAACTATGGCTACACCTTC. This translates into CASSSPGGWDNYGYTF.

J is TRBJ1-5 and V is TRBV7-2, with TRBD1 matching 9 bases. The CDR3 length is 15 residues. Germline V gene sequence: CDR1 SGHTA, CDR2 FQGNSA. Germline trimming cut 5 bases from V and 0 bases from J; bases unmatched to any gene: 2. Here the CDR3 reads CASSRGQGSNQPQHF. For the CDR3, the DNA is TGTGCCAGCAGCCGGGGACAGGGTAGCAATCAGCCCCAGCATTTT.

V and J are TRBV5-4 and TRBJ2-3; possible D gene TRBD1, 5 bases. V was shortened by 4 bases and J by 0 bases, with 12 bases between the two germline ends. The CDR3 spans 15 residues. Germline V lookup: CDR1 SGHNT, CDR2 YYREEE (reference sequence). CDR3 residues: CASSPRVGSTDTQYF. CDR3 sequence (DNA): TGTGCCAGCAGCCCCAGGGTAGGAAGCACAGATACGCAGTATTTT.

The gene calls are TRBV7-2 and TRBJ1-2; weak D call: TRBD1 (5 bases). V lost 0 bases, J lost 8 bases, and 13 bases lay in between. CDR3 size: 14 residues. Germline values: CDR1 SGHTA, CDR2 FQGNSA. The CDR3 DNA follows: TGTGCCAGCAGCTTAGCGGCAGGGAATAGAGGCTACACCTTC. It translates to CASSLAAGNRGYTF.

The DNA of the CDR3 is TGTGCCAGCAGTCCCCTCCGCACAGGGGTAAGCACCGGGGAGCTGTTTTTT. Translating gives CASSPLRTGVSTGELFF. The V gene is TRBV28, the J gene TRBJ2-2; 7 bases align to TRBD1. The CDR3 totals 17 residues. V trimming: 5 bases; J trimming: 4 bases; junction bases outside the gene matches: 13. Germline V CDR1 and CDR2: MDHEN, SYDVKM.